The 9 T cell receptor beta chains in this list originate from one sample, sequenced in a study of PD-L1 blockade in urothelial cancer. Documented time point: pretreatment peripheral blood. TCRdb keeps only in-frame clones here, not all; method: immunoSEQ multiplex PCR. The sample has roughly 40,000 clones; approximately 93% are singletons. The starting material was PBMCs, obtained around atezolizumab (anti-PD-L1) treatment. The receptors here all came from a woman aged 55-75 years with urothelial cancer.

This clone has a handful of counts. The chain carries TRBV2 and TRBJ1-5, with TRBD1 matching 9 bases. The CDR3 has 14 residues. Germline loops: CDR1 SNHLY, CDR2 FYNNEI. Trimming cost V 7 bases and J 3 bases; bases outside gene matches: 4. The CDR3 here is CASTGQGTNQPQHF. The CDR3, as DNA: TGTGCCAGCACCGGACAGGGGACCAATCAGCCCCAGCATTTT. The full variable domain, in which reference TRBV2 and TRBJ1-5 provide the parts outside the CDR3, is EPEVTQTPSHQVTQMGQEVILRCVPISNHLYFYWYRQILGQKVEFLVSFYNNEISEKSEIFDDQFSVERPDGSNFTLKIRSTKLEDSAMYFCASTGQGTNQPQHFGDGTRLSIL.

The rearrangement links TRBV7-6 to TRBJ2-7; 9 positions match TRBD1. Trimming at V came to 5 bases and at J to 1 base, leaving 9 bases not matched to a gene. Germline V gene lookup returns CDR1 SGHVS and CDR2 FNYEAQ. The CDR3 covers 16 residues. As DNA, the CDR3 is TGTGCCAGCAGCGCCTCCCGGGACAGGGTATCCTACGAGCAGTACTTC. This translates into CASSASRDRVSYEQYF.

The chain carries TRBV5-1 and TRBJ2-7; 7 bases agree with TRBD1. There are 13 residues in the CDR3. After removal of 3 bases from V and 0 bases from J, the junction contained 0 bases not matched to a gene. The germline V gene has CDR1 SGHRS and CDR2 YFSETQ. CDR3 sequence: CASSWDSSYEQYF. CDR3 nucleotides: TGCGCCAGCAGCTGGGACAGCTCCTACGAGCAGTACTTC.

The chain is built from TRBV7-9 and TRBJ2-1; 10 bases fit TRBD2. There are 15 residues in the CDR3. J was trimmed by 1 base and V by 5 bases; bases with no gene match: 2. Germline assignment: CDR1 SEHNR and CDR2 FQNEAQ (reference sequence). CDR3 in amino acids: CASSPSGSSYNEQFF. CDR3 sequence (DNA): TGTGCCAGCAGCCCTAGCGGGAGTTCCTACAATGAGCAGTTCTTC.

In nucleotides, the CDR3 is TGCGCCAGCAGCCCGGGACAGGACAATGAGCAGTTCTTC. Translating gives CASSPGQDNEQFF. The J gene is TRBJ2-1, the V gene TRBV5-1; the match to TRBD1 covers 8 bases. J was trimmed by 5 bases and V by 4 bases; bases with no gene match: 2. The CDR3 is 13 amino acids. Germline lookup yields CDR1 SGHRS and CDR2 YFSETQ.

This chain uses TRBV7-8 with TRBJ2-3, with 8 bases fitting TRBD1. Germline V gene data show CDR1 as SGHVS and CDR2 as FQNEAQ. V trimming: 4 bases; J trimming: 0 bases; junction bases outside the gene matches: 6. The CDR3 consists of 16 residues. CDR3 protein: CASSSFGQGSTDTQYF. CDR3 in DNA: TGTGCCAGCAGCTCCTTTGGACAGGGCAGCACAGATACGCAGTATTTT. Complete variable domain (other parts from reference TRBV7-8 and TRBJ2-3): GAGVSQSPRYKVAKRGQDVALRCDPISGHVSLFWYQQALGQGPEFLTYFQNEAQLDKSGLPSDRFFAERPEGSVSTLKIQRTQQEDSAVYLCASSSFGQGSTDTQYFGPGTRLTVL.

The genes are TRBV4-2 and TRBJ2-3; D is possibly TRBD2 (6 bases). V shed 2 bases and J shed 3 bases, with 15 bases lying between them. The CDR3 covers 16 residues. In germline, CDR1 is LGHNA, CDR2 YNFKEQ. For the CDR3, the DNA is TGTGCCAGCAGCCAACCCGGGAGAGGGGAAACAGATACGCAGTATTTT. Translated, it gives CASSQPGRGETDTQYF.

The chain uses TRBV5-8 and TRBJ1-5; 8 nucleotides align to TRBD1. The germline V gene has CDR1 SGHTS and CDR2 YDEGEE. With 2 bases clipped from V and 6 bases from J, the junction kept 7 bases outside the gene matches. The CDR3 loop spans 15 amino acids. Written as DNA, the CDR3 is TGTGCCAGCAGCTTTGGACAGGGCGGGAGTCAGCCCCAGCATTTT. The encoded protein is CASSFGQGGSQPQHF.

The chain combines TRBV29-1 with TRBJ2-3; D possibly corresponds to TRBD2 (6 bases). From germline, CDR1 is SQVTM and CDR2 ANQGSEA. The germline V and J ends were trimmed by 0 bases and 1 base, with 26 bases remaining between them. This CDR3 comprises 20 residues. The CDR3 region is CSVEEDGRGAGIWGTDTQYF. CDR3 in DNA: TGCAGCGTTGAAGAGGATGGCCGAGGTGCGGGAATTTGGGGCACAGATACGCAGTATTTT.